A selection of T cell receptor beta chains follows, all from one sample in a study of cytomegalovirus exposure and HLA in healthy donors. Only in-frame clones appear in the TCRdb table, and some are missing; sequencing was by immunoSEQ multiplex PCR. The sample yields 85,000 to 110,000 clones, 65% to 85% seen once. Sequencing was done on a sample of PBMCs. The receptors originated from a man between 50 and 59 years old in good health and CMV-seropositive. Each CDR3 is given without its conserved first and last residue. The order of the fields is clone size, V gene, J gene, CDR3 protein. The size entry is marked missing in some rows and otherwise reads once, few, many or a size class.

>.|TRBV11-2|TRBJ2-7
ASSPVAGGLYEQY
>.|TRBV7-9|TRBJ2-5
SSSSGQETQY
>.|TRBV7-7|TRBJ2-5
ASSGDFQETQY
>.|TRBV10-2|TRBJ2-3
ASTIAGGPGDTQY
>.|TRBV6-1|TRBJ1-2
ASIVDSSYGYT
>.|TRBV18|TRBJ2-7
ASSPTWDTHAYEQY
>.|TRBV10-2|TRBJ2-7
ASSVLAELTDEQY
>.|TRBV7-2|TRBJ2-2
ASSLDSGPGELF
>.|TRBV4-1|TRBJ1-2
ASSHPDRNYGYT
>.|TRBV19|TRBJ2-4
ASSINRGRENIQY
>.|TRBV23-1|TRBJ1-2
ASSPPGQGENYGYT
>.|TRBV19|TRBJ2-1
ASSTGLAGGLDEQF
>.|TRBV9|TRBJ2-3
ASSVVQYTDTQY
>.|TRBV4-1|TRBJ2-2
ASSPATGPNTGELF
>few|TRBV18|TRBJ2-7
ASSLTGSYEQY
>.|TRBV5-1|TRBJ2-5
ASSKNLDSFETQY
>.|TRBV27|TRBJ1-1
ASEEIGGKRTEAF
>few|TRBV15|TRBJ2-1
ATSRDLAGVHGSSYNEQF
>.|TRBV7-6|TRBJ2-5
ASSLQETQY
>.|TRBV11-2|TRBJ2-3
ASSRDRGGTDTQY
>.|TRBV9|TRBJ1-3
ASSAGQGPGNTIY
>.|TRBV27|TRBJ2-7
ASSRGQGSSYEQY